The 15 T cell receptor beta chains given below trace back to one sample, sequenced in a study of neurological immune-mediated disorders. Each CDR3 protein gets one entry after TCRdb re-called the 5' RACE reads with MiXCR. The table records approximately 100,000 distinct CDR3 sequences, 3.5% of them present only once. The sample consisted of PBMCs. All receptors derive from a woman between 45 and 60 years old with multiple sclerosis.

Notes on this clonotype: This may come from a read error, since a much larger clone is one base off. The rearrangement joins TRBV29-1 to TRBJ2-7, with D possibly matching TRBD2 (7 bases). Germline V CDR1 and CDR2: SQVTM, ANQGSEA. This CDR3 contains 12 residues. V was trimmed by 4 bases and J by 4 bases, leaving 11 bases between them. The CDR3 DNA reads as TGCAGCGTTGCCAAGGGGGGGTACGAGCAGTACTTC. It translates to CSVAKGGYEQYF.

This clonotype appeared many times. This chain links TRBV5-1 with TRBJ2-5; D gene uncertain. CDR1 and CDR2 from the germline V gene are SGHRS and YFSETQ. The CDR3 length is 13 residues. Trimming removed 0 bases at V and 4 bases at J, with 7 bases between. The CDR3 DNA sequence: TGCGCCAGCAGCTTGGCCGGCCCAGAGACCCAGTACTTC. It translates to CASSLAGPETQYF.

This clonotype has ten or more counts. The chain carries TRBV12-3 or TRBV12-4 and TRBJ2-5, with D uncertain. Trimming removed 1 base from V and 3 bases from J, with 21 bases in between. The CDR3 has 18 amino acids. CDR3 protein: CASSLGPDWFSFKETQYF. The DNA of the CDR3 is TGTGCCAGCAGTTTAGGCCCCGACTGGTTTAGCTTTAAAGAGACCCAGTACTTC.

This clonotype showed up many times. The J gene is TRBJ2-2, the V gene TRBV7-9, with TRBD1 matching 8 bases. The trim removed 4 bases at V and 5 bases at J, leaving 15 bases unmatched. CDR1 SEHNR and CDR2 FQNEAQ come from the germline V gene (reference sequence). This CDR3 comprises 18 residues. CDR3: CASSSIASGGRRTGELFF. The CDR3 region has the DNA TGTGCCAGCAGCTCTATTGCTTCAGGGGGCAGACGAACCGGGGAGCTGTTTTTT.

This clonotype was seen at least ten times. The gene calls are TRBV3-1 and TRBJ1-2; 8 bases fit TRBD1. Per germline, CDR1 LGHDT and CDR2 YNNKEL (reference sequence). CDR3 length: 14 residues. The junction had 4 bases not matched to a gene; V was cut back by 3 bases and J by 4 bases. The CDR3 sequence is CASSQFDRGYGYTF. CDR3 nucleotide sequence: TGTGCCAGCAGCCAGTTCGACAGGGGCTATGGCTACACCTTC.

The V gene is TRBV15, the J gene TRBJ1-2, with 9 bases aligning to TRBD1. The J segment lost 8 bases and the V segment lost 6 bases, leaving 7 bases of the junction unmatched. This CDR3 has 13 amino acids. Germline V gene lookup returns CDR1 LNHNV and CDR2 YYDKDF (reference sequence). CDR3 sequence reads: CATRFTGGKGYTF. CDR3 nucleotide sequence: TGTGCCACCAGATTTACAGGGGGCAAAGGCTACACCTTC.

Comment on this clonotype: Given a much more abundant clone one base away, this may be a read error. V is TRBV6-2 or TRBV6-3 and J is TRBJ2-1; 12 bases map to TRBD2. Trimming took 6 bases from V and 9 from J; bases not matched to a gene: 9. The germline V gene has CDR1 MNHEY and CDR2 SVGEGT. The CDR3 has 15 amino acids. DNA of the CDR3: TGTGCCAGCAGCCATACTAGCGGGGGGATCGGTGAGCAGTTCTTC. As protein: CASSHTSGGIGEQFF.

The J gene is TRBJ2-7, the V gene TRBV5-1, with D possibly matching TRBD2 (5 bases). The V end lost 0 bases, the J end lost 7 bases, and 8 bases lay between the germline ends. CDR1 SGHRS and CDR2 YFSETQ come from the germline V gene. The CDR3 runs to 12 residues. The CDR3 loop reads CASSLGGLEQYF. Written as DNA, the CDR3 is TGCGCCAGCAGCTTGGGAGGGTTGGAGCAGTACTTC. The full variable domain, rest sourced from reference TRBV5-1 and TRBJ2-7, is KAGVTQTPRYLIKTRGQQVTLSCSPISGHRSVSWYQQTPGQGLQFLFEYFSETQRNKGNFPGRFSGRQFSNSRSEMNVSTLELGDSALYLCASSLGGLEQYFGPGTRLTVT.

This clonotype has ten or more counts. The chain uses TRBV12-3 or TRBV12-4 and TRBJ1-2, with D hard to call. Trimming shortened V by 3 bases and J by 6 bases, and 14 bases separated the two germline ends. The CDR3 length is 14 residues. The CDR3 spells CASSLTSWADGYTF. CDR3 bases: TGTGCCAGCAGTTTGACTAGCTGGGCGGATGGCTACACCTTC.

This clonotype was detected a few times. Just one base apart from a much larger clone, this may be a read error. The V and J genes are TRBV5-1 and TRBJ2-2; D unresolved. V lost 0 bases and J lost 3, with 6 bases in between. The CDR3 is 14 amino acids. Germline CDR1 reads SGHRS; CDR2 reads YFSETQ. CDR3 sequence: CASSLVTDTGELFF. CDR3 DNA sequence: TGCGCCAGCAGCTTGGTTACGGACACCGGGGAGCTGTTTTTT.

This clonotype occurred many times. The rearrangement joins TRBV6-5 to TRBJ1-1, with TRBD1 as a possible D gene (5 bases). The V end lost 7 bases, the J end lost 1 base, and 10 bases lay between the germline ends. Germline values: CDR1 MNHEY, CDR2 SVGAGI. This CDR3 contains 13 residues. CDR3 residues: CASTGTRNTEAFF. The CDR3 region has the DNA TGTGCCAGCACCGGGACGAGGAACACTGAAGCTTTCTTT.

This clonotype came up many times. The chain recombines TRBV5-1 with TRBJ2-3; 11 bases agree with TRBD2. Germline CDR1 and CDR2: SGHRS and YFSETQ. The CDR3 has 19 amino acids. V was clipped by 1 base and J by 2 bases; unmatched bases: 12. CDR3 amino acids: CASSLWFGTSGSLTDTQYF. Here the CDR3 DNA reads TGCGCCAGCAGCTTGTGGTTCGGTACTAGCGGGAGCCTCACAGATACGCAGTATTTT.

This clonotype has a count of ten or more. The chain joins TRBV20-1 to TRBJ1-2; no clear D gene. With 0 bases removed from V and 8 bases from J, the gap between germline ends came to 13 bases. CDR1 is DFQATT and CDR2 is SNEGSKA in the germline V gene (reference sequence). The CDR3 is 13 amino acids. The CDR3: CSARDKYLVGYTF. The CDR3 region has the DNA TGCAGTGCTAGAGATAAATATCTGGTCGGCTACACCTTC.

In this sample, this clonotype turned up many times. The V and J genes are TRBV5-1 and TRBJ1-6; 7 nucleotides align to TRBD1. The germline gives CDR1 SGHRS, CDR2 YFSETQ. The CDR3 consists of 15 residues. With V trimmed by 1 base and J by 5 bases, 3 bases remained unmatched. CDR3 region: CASSLRTGNNSPLHF. CDR3 nucleotide sequence: TGCGCCAGCAGCTTGAGGACAGGAAATAATTCACCCCTCCACTTT.

This clonotype was counted many times. This chain connects TRBV27 to TRBJ1-4; 8 nucleotides agree with TRBD1. The V segment lost 7 bases and the J segment 6 bases; nucleotides outside the gene matches: 10. The length of the CDR3 is 15 residues. Germline V gene sequence: CDR1 MNHEY, CDR2 SMNVEV (reference sequence). The CDR3 here is CASKNVQGVYEKLFF. CDR3 bases: TGTGCCAGCAAGAACGTACAGGGGGTATATGAAAAACTGTTTTTT.